These 32 T cell receptor beta chains share one sample of origin, sequenced in a study of T cell clonality in common variable immunodeficiency. For these receptors, no antigen is known. Some clones are missing from TCRdb's copy, which holds only in-frame ones; the method was immunoSEQ multiplex PCR. The sample is made up of fewer than 25,000 clones, none counted only once. General study results and limits: Fewer deletions and N-nucleotide insertions were reportedly seen in common variable immunodeficiency TCR beta sequences.

Material for sequencing was peripheral blood mononuclear cells. The receptors here all came from a human donor with common variable immunodeficiency.

This clone was seen a handful of times. The CDR3 is cut off 3 residues early in the read; its end comes from the germline J gene. The chain links TRBV19 to TRBJ2-2, with D possibly being TRBD1 (5 bases). CDR3 length equals 16 residues. The V gene lost 10 bases and the J gene lost 5 bases, with 23 bases spanning the gap. Germline V gene lookup returns CDR1 LNHDA and CDR2 SQIVND (reference sequence). Incomplete CDR3 DNA: TGTGCCACCTCCTTCGGTTGGGGCCCGGGTACCGGGGAG. Translated: CATSFGWGPGTGE. The complete CDR3 protein is CATSFGWGPGTGELFF. The full variable domain, with the rest looked up from reference TRBV19 and TRBJ2-2, is DGGITQSPKYLFRKEGQNVTLSCEQNLNHDAMYWYRQDPGQGLRLIYYSQIVNDFQKGDIAEGYSVSREKKESFPLTVTSAQKNPTAFYLCATSFGWGPGTGELFFGEGSRLTVL.

This clone showed up many times. The read halts 3 residues ahead of the CDR3 end, with the missing end drawn from the germline J gene. The chain uses TRBV5-4 and TRBJ2-1, with 9 bases aligning to TRBD1. The ends lost 4 bases at V and 6 bases at J; junction bases unmatched: 8. The CDR3 has 15 amino acids. The germline V gene has CDR1 SGHNT and CDR2 YYREEE (reference sequence). The CDR3 DNA, read in part, is TGTGCCAGCAGCACCGGGACAGGGCCCCGCAATGAG. It specifies CASSTGTGPRNE. The entire CDR3 reads CASSTGTGPRNEQFF. The variable domain in full, completed from reference TRBV5-4 and TRBJ2-1, reads ETGVTQSPTHLIKTRGQQVTLRCSSQSGHNTVSWYQQALGQGPQFIFQYYREEENGRGNFPPRFSGLQFPNYSSELNVNALELDDSALYLCASSTGTGPRNEQFFGPGTRLTVL.

This clone was seen a handful of times. The read is 3 residues too short to cover the CDR3 end, so that end is filled in from the germline J gene. The rearrangement links TRBV6-2 or TRBV6-3 to TRBJ2-7, with unresolved D. V was clipped by 5 bases and J by 4 bases, with 6 bases between them. The CDR3 spans 11 residues. In germline, CDR1 is MNHEY, CDR2 SVGEGT. The DNA read from the CDR3 is TGTGCCAGCAGTCAGAGGTACGAG. Translated: CASSQRYE. The CDR3 as a whole reads CASSQRYEQYF.

As regards this clone: The read ends 3 residues shy of where the CDR3 ends; the end is completed using the germline J gene. The chain recombines TRBV5-1 with TRBJ1-1, with D maybe TRBD1 (6 bases). The CDR3 extends over 15 amino acids. CDR1 and CDR2 from the germline V gene are SGHRS and YFSETQ. V was clipped by 4 bases and J by 7 bases, with 20 bases between them. CDR3 DNA, as far as it was read: TGCGCCAGCAGCCTAACTGAACAGGGCATAGGTGAA. Amino acids: CASSLTEQGIGE. The full CDR3 sequence reads CASSLTEQGIGEAFF.

This clone has only a few counts. Coverage ceases 3 residues before the CDR3 finishes, and the germline J gene fills in the end. This chain uses TRBV18 with TRBJ1-5; 10 nucleotides align to TRBD1. CDR1 and CDR2 from the germline V gene are KGHSH and LQKENI. The length of the CDR3 is 14 residues. The trim removed 8 bases at V and 1 base at J, leaving 2 bases unmatched. This CDR3 is CASRTGGSNQPQHF. The CDR3 bases that were read are TGTGCCAGCCGGACAGGGGGGAGCAATCAGCCC.

This clone was seen a few times. The CDR3 end lies 3 residues beyond the end of the read and is filled in from the germline J gene. The genes are TRBV7-2 and TRBJ1-6; weak D call: TRBD1 (6 bases). Germline V gene lookup returns CDR1 SGHTA and CDR2 FQGNSA. Trimming took 0 bases from V and 10 from J, leaving 13 bases between them. CDR3 length: 15 amino acids. CDR3 in amino acids: CASSLAFRGSSPLHF. The sequenced part of the CDR3 DNA is TGTGCCAGCAGCTTAGCGTTCAGGGGCAGCTCACCC.

As for this clone: The CDR3 end is not reached by the read, which stops 3 residues before it; the germline J gene fills it in. The chain uses TRBV7-2 and TRBJ2-7, with 7 bases fitting TRBD1. The CDR3 extends over 13 amino acids. V shed 3 bases and J 3 bases; nucleotides not matched to a gene: 2. CDR1 and CDR2 from the germline V gene are SGHTA and FQGNSA. CDR3 bases read: TGTGCCAGCAGCTTCACAGGGGACTACGAG. It translates to CASSFTGDYE. The CDR3 in full is CASSFTGDYEQYF.

This clone has just a few counts. The CDR3 end lies 3 residues beyond the end of the read and is filled in from the germline J gene. The chain carries TRBV20-1 and TRBJ1-4; weak D call: TRBD1 (5 bases). The CDR3 has 12 residues. Germline CDR1 and CDR2: DFQATT and SNEGSKA (reference sequence). CDR3 bases read: TGCAGTGCTGGACCTGCAGGGCGAGAA. Protein sequence: CSAGPAGRE. The CDR3 reads in full as CSAGPAGRELFF.

Remarks on this clone: Sequencing ends 3 residues short of the CDR3 end; the germline J gene provides the rest. The chain employs TRBV20-1 and TRBJ2-7; 9 nucleotides align to TRBD2. The V segment lost 0 bases and the J segment 4 bases; nucleotides outside the gene matches: 7. This CDR3 spans 15 amino acids. Germline-derived CDR1 and CDR2 are DFQATT and SNEGSKA (reference sequence). The CDR3: CSARDTGTSLYEQYF. The CDR3 DNA, read in part, is TGCAGTGCTAGAGATACCGGGACTAGCCTATACGAG.

The table lists this clone with a few counts. The read ends 3 residues early relative to the CDR3; the germline J gene fills the gap. The genes are TRBV5-1 and TRBJ2-3, with 12 bases matching TRBD2. Germline-derived CDR1 and CDR2 are SGHRS and YFSETQ. This CDR3 contains 18 residues. V was pared by 0 bases and J by 2 bases, with 7 bases of the junction left unmatched. CDR3 DNA (partial): TGCGCCAGCAGCTTGGGACTAGCGGGGGCTGGCCTCACAGATACG. Translating gives CASSLGLAGAGLTDT. The whole CDR3 reads CASSLGLAGAGLTDTQYF.

Notes on this clone: Read coverage stops 3 residues before the CDR3 terminus; the germline J gene supplies the remainder. The V and J genes are TRBV6-2 or TRBV6-3 and TRBJ2-1, with TRBD2 matching 8 bases. CDR1 is MNHEY and CDR2 is SVGEGT in the germline V gene. The CDR3 length is 16 residues. J gave up 5 bases and V 6 bases, and 12 bases lay outside the gene matches. The CDR3 is CASSSFRGGIDNEQFF. CDR3 DNA (partial): TGTGCCAGCAGCTCCTTTCGGGGGGGAATCGACAATGAG.

This clone was seen a handful of times. The read gets to within 3 residues of the CDR3 end, and the germline J gene fills in the rest. The chain has TRBV5-6 and TRBJ1-4; D is uncertain. Deletions cut 3 bases from V and 0 bases from J, with 3 bases between. The CDR3 totals 13 residues. Germline-derived CDR1 and CDR2 are SGHDT and YYEEEE. The sequenced CDR3 bases are TGTGCCAGCAGCTCTGCAACTAATGAAAAA. It specifies CASSSATNEK. The full CDR3 protein is CASSSATNEKLFF.

The DNA read from the CDR3 is TGTGCCAGCAGTTGGTCGGACAGGACCGAG. Translated, it gives CASSWSDRTE. The whole CDR3 protein is CASSWSDRTEQYF. The chain has TRBV6-2 or TRBV6-3 and TRBJ2-7, with 7 bases lining up with TRBD1. With the read ending 3 residues before the CDR3 end, the germline J gene is used to fill in that end. Trimming removed 4 bases from V and 6 bases from J; junction bases left unmatched: 6. Germline V gene sequence: CDR1 MNHEY, CDR2 SVGEGT. This CDR3 is 13 amino acids long.

This clone was seen at least ten times. Sequencing ends 3 residues short of the CDR3 end; the germline J gene provides the rest. The gene calls are TRBV30 and TRBJ2-1; 7 nucleotides match TRBD1. CDR3 length: 12 residues. From germline, CDR1 is GTSNPN and CDR2 SVGIG (reference sequence). The V segment lost 1 base and the J segment 9 bases; nucleotides outside the gene matches: 3. The part of the CDR3 DNA that was read is TGTGCCTGGAGTGCCCAGGGGGTTGAG. Protein: CAWSAQGVE. In full, the CDR3 reads CAWSAQGVEQFF.

The CDR3 region is CASSGPGTGGMPLHF. The CDR3 DNA, read in part, is TGTGCCAGCAGCGGTCCCGGGACAGGGGGAATGCCC. The rearrangement links TRBV11-2 to TRBJ1-6; 11 positions match TRBD1. The CDR3 is cut off 3 residues early in the read; its end comes from the germline J gene. This CDR3 contains 15 residues. Germline-derived CDR1 and CDR2 are SGHAT and FQNNGV.

Comment on this clone: The DNA ends 3 residues before the CDR3 does, and the rest of the CDR3 is filled in from the germline J gene. This rearrangement joins TRBV20-1 to TRBJ2-5, with D unresolved. This CDR3 has 12 residues. Per germline, CDR1 DFQATT and CDR2 SNEGSKA (reference sequence). Trimming left V 1 base short and J 5 bases short, with 8 bases between. The CDR3 bases that were read are TGCAGTGCTAGAGTAACTATCGAGACC. Translating it yields CSARVTIET. The whole CDR3 protein reads CSARVTIETQYF.

About this clone itself: The read halts 3 residues ahead of the CDR3 end, with the missing end drawn from the germline J gene. The chain links TRBV6-2 or TRBV6-3 to TRBJ2-5; the D gene is possibly TRBD2 (6 bases). The CDR3 is made up of 11 amino acids. Deletions cut 10 bases from V and 5 bases from J, with 11 bases between. The germline V gene has CDR1 MNHEY and CDR2 SVGEGT. CDR3 residues: CATLAAETQYF. The covered CDR3 bases are TGTGCCACCTTAGCGGCGGAGACC.

This clone was counted ten times or more. The CDR3 extends 3 residues past the end of the read, so its final part is completed from the germline J gene. The genes are TRBV18 and TRBJ2-2, with D possibly being TRBD1 (6 bases). In germline, CDR1 is KGHSH, CDR2 LQKENI. This CDR3 region has 14 residues. Between the trimmed V and J ends, which lost 3 bases and 1 base, there was a span of 6 bases. The CDR3 protein is CASSPTGNTGELFF. CDR3 DNA, as far as it was read: TGTGCCAGCTCACCGACAGGGAACACCGGGGAG.

This clone showed up just a few times. The CDR3 extends 3 residues past the end of the read, so its final part is completed from the germline J gene. This chain connects TRBV19 to TRBJ2-1, with 7 positions matching TRBD1. CDR3 length equals 16 residues. Germline V gene lookup returns CDR1 LNHDA and CDR2 SQIVND (reference sequence). With 5 bases clipped from V and 8 bases from J, the junction kept 15 bases outside the gene matches. CDR3 region: CASSEPGTAGCYEQFF. The CDR3 DNA, read in part, is TGTGCCAGTAGTGAACCCGGGACAGCCGGGTGTTATGAG.

This clone has just a few counts. The DNA ends 3 residues before the CDR3 does, and the rest of the CDR3 is filled in from the germline J gene. The V gene is TRBV7-3, the J gene TRBJ2-5, with 15 bases that match TRBD2. V was clipped by 5 bases and J by 4 bases; unmatched bases: 8. The germline V gene has CDR1 SGHTA and CDR2 FQGTGA. The CDR3 consists of 17 residues. The sequenced part of the CDR3 DNA is TGTGCCAGCAGCCCGCGGACTAGCGGGAGGGCCGGAGAGACC. Encoded protein: CASSPRTSGRAGET. The CDR3, in full, reads CASSPRTSGRAGETQYF. Looking up the rest from reference TRBV7-3 and TRBJ2-5 gives the full variable domain: GAGVSQTPSNKVTEKGKYVELRCDPISGHTALYWYRQSLGQGPEFLIYFQGTGAADDSGLPNDRFFAVRPEGSVSTLKIQRTERGDSAVYLCASSPRTSGRAGETQYFGPGTRLLVL.

Only a few counts were recorded for this clone. The read stops 3 residues short of the end of the CDR3; the missing end is completed from the germline J gene. The V and J genes are TRBV19 and TRBJ2-6; TRBD1 agrees at 9 bases. Germline V lookup: CDR1 LNHDA, CDR2 SQIVND (reference sequence). This CDR3 spans 17 amino acids. The ends lost 4 bases at V and 0 bases at J; junction bases unmatched: 4. This CDR3 reads CASSSWTGASGANVLTF. The CDR3 DNA, read in part, is TGTGCCAGTAGTAGCTGGACAGGGGCCTCTGGGGCCAACGTC.

This clone was recorded at least ten times. The read stops 3 residues short of the end of the CDR3; the missing end is completed from the germline J gene. The chain couples TRBV30 to TRBJ2-2; TRBD2 matches 12 bases. Trimming took 3 bases from V and 10 from J; bases not matched to a gene: 6. CDR1 and CDR2 (germline): GTSNPN, SVGIG (reference sequence). This CDR3 spans 14 amino acids. CDR3 DNA, as far as it was read: TGTGCCTGGAGAAGACTAGCGGGAGATAAGGAG. Its translation: CAWRRLAGDKE. The whole CDR3 is CAWRRLAGDKELFF.

This clone was detected ten times or more. Read data end 3 residues before the CDR3 end; the end is taken from the germline J gene. The V call is TRBV4-1, the J call TRBJ1-1; no clear D. The CDR3 is made up of 12 amino acids. Germline-derived CDR1 and CDR2 are MGHRA and YSYEKL. The CDR3 is CASSPLGREAFF. Partial CDR3 DNA: TGCGCCAGCAGCCCTTTGGGCCGGGAA.

This clone was seen many times. The CDR3 end lies 3 residues beyond the end of the read and is filled in from the germline J gene. The genes are TRBV10-3 and TRBJ1-1; D ambiguous. Germline assignment: CDR1 ENHRY and CDR2 SYGVKD. CDR3 length: 15 residues. Trimming took off 0 bases at V and 4 bases at J, with 12 bases between the two ends. The CDR3 DNA, read in part, is TGTGCCATCAGTGAGTCCGTCTCCAGTGGCACTGAA. It is translated as CAISESVSSGTE. The complete CDR3 sequence is CAISESVSSGTEAFF.

This clone was detected many times. The CDR3 DNA, read in part, is TGCGCCAGCAGCTCCAGCGCTAGCGGGAGATCCTACGAG. Encoded protein: CASSSSASGRSYE. The entire CDR3 is CASSSSASGRSYEQYF. The rearrangement joins TRBV5-1 to TRBJ2-7, with 10 bases identical to TRBD2. Read sequence stops 3 residues before the CDR3 end, and the germline J gene provides the missing end. V gave up 3 bases and J gave up 1 base; unmatched junction bases: 7. This CDR3 has 16 amino acids. Germline CDR1 reads SGHRS; CDR2 reads YFSETQ.

This clone appeared a few times. The read gets to within 3 residues of the CDR3 end, and the germline J gene fills in the rest. V usage is TRBV18 and J usage is TRBJ1-5; D is undetermined. The V gene lost 3 bases and the J gene lost 4 bases, with 7 bases spanning the gap. There are 13 residues in the CDR3. Per germline, CDR1 KGHSH and CDR2 LQKENI. The part of the CDR3 DNA that was read is TGTGCCAGCTCACCGGCGGGGAATCAGCCC. It translates to CASSPAGNQP. The CDR3 in full is CASSPAGNQPQHF.

Worth noting for this clone: Read data end 3 residues before the CDR3 end; the end is taken from the germline J gene. The sample carries other DNA sequences with the same CDR3. The chain employs TRBV7-9 and TRBJ1-1, with 7 bases fitting TRBD1. V shed 4 bases and J 4 bases; nucleotides not matched to a gene: 3. The CDR3 spans 13 residues. Germline CDR1 SEHNR, CDR2 FQNEAQ (reference sequence). The sequenced part of the CDR3 DNA is TGTGCCAGCAGCTCACAGGGGAGCACTGAA. Protein sequence: CASSSQGSTE. The whole CDR3 sequence is CASSSQGSTEAFF.

This clone was seen repeatedly, ten times or more. The read terminates 3 residues before the CDR3 end, so the remaining end is supplied by the germline J gene. This sequence joins TRBV20-1 and TRBJ2-1; D is perhaps TRBD1 (6 bases). V was shortened by 4 bases and J by 9 bases, with 13 bases between the two germline ends. Per the germline V gene, CDR1 is DFQATT and CDR2 is SNEGSKA (reference sequence). This CDR3 spans 12 amino acids. CDR3 loop: CSANRVSSEQFF. The sequenced CDR3 bases are TGCAGTGCTAACAGGGTTAGCAGTGAG.

Points on this clone: The read ends 3 residues shy of where the CDR3 ends; the end is completed using the germline J gene. The rearrangement joins TRBV20-1 to TRBJ2-7; 13 bases align to TRBD2. This CDR3 is built from 17 residues. Trimming removed 5 bases from V and 4 bases from J; junction bases left unmatched: 14. Germline V gene lookup returns CDR1 DFQATT and CDR2 SNEGSKA (reference sequence). CDR3 sequence: CSALPLAGGPTAYEQYF. The CDR3 DNA, read in part, is TGCAGTGCTCTGCCACTAGCGGGAGGGCCTACTGCTTACGAG.

In regard to this clone: The read ends 3 residues shy of where the CDR3 ends; the end is completed using the germline J gene. The chain is built from TRBV6-2 or TRBV6-3 and TRBJ2-2; D gene uncertain. The V gene lost 4 bases and the J gene lost 5 bases, with 8 bases spanning the gap. The CDR3 totals 13 residues. Germline assignment: CDR1 MNHEY and CDR2 SVGEGT. CDR3 loop: CASSWSGTGELFF. Partial CDR3 DNA: TGTGCCAGCAGTTGGTCAGGAACCGGGGAG.

This clone has at least ten counts. The sequenced fragment ends 3 residues before the CDR3 boundary, so the rest is inferred from the germline J gene. The rearrangement uses TRBV10-3 and TRBJ2-5, with a tentative D call TRBD1 (7 bases). V lost 4 bases, J lost 3 bases, and 12 bases lay in between. CDR1 is ENHRY and CDR2 is SYGVKD in the germline V gene. The length of the CDR3 is 14 residues. CDR3 residues: CAISGGDSKETQYF. The covered CDR3 bases are TGTGCCATCAGTGGGGGGGACAGCAAAGAGACC.

In its sample, this clone was seen a few times. The missing CDR3 end, 3 residues past where the read stops, is filled in from the germline J gene. This chain uses TRBV13 with TRBJ2-5; D is ambiguous. V gave up 2 bases and J gave up 5 bases, with 9 bases separating them. The CDR3 is 13 residues long. CDR1 and CDR2 (germline): PRHDT, FYEKMQ (reference sequence). The CDR3 region is CASSLPQSETQYF. CDR3 bases read: TGTGCCAGCAGCTTACCACAGTCGGAGACC.